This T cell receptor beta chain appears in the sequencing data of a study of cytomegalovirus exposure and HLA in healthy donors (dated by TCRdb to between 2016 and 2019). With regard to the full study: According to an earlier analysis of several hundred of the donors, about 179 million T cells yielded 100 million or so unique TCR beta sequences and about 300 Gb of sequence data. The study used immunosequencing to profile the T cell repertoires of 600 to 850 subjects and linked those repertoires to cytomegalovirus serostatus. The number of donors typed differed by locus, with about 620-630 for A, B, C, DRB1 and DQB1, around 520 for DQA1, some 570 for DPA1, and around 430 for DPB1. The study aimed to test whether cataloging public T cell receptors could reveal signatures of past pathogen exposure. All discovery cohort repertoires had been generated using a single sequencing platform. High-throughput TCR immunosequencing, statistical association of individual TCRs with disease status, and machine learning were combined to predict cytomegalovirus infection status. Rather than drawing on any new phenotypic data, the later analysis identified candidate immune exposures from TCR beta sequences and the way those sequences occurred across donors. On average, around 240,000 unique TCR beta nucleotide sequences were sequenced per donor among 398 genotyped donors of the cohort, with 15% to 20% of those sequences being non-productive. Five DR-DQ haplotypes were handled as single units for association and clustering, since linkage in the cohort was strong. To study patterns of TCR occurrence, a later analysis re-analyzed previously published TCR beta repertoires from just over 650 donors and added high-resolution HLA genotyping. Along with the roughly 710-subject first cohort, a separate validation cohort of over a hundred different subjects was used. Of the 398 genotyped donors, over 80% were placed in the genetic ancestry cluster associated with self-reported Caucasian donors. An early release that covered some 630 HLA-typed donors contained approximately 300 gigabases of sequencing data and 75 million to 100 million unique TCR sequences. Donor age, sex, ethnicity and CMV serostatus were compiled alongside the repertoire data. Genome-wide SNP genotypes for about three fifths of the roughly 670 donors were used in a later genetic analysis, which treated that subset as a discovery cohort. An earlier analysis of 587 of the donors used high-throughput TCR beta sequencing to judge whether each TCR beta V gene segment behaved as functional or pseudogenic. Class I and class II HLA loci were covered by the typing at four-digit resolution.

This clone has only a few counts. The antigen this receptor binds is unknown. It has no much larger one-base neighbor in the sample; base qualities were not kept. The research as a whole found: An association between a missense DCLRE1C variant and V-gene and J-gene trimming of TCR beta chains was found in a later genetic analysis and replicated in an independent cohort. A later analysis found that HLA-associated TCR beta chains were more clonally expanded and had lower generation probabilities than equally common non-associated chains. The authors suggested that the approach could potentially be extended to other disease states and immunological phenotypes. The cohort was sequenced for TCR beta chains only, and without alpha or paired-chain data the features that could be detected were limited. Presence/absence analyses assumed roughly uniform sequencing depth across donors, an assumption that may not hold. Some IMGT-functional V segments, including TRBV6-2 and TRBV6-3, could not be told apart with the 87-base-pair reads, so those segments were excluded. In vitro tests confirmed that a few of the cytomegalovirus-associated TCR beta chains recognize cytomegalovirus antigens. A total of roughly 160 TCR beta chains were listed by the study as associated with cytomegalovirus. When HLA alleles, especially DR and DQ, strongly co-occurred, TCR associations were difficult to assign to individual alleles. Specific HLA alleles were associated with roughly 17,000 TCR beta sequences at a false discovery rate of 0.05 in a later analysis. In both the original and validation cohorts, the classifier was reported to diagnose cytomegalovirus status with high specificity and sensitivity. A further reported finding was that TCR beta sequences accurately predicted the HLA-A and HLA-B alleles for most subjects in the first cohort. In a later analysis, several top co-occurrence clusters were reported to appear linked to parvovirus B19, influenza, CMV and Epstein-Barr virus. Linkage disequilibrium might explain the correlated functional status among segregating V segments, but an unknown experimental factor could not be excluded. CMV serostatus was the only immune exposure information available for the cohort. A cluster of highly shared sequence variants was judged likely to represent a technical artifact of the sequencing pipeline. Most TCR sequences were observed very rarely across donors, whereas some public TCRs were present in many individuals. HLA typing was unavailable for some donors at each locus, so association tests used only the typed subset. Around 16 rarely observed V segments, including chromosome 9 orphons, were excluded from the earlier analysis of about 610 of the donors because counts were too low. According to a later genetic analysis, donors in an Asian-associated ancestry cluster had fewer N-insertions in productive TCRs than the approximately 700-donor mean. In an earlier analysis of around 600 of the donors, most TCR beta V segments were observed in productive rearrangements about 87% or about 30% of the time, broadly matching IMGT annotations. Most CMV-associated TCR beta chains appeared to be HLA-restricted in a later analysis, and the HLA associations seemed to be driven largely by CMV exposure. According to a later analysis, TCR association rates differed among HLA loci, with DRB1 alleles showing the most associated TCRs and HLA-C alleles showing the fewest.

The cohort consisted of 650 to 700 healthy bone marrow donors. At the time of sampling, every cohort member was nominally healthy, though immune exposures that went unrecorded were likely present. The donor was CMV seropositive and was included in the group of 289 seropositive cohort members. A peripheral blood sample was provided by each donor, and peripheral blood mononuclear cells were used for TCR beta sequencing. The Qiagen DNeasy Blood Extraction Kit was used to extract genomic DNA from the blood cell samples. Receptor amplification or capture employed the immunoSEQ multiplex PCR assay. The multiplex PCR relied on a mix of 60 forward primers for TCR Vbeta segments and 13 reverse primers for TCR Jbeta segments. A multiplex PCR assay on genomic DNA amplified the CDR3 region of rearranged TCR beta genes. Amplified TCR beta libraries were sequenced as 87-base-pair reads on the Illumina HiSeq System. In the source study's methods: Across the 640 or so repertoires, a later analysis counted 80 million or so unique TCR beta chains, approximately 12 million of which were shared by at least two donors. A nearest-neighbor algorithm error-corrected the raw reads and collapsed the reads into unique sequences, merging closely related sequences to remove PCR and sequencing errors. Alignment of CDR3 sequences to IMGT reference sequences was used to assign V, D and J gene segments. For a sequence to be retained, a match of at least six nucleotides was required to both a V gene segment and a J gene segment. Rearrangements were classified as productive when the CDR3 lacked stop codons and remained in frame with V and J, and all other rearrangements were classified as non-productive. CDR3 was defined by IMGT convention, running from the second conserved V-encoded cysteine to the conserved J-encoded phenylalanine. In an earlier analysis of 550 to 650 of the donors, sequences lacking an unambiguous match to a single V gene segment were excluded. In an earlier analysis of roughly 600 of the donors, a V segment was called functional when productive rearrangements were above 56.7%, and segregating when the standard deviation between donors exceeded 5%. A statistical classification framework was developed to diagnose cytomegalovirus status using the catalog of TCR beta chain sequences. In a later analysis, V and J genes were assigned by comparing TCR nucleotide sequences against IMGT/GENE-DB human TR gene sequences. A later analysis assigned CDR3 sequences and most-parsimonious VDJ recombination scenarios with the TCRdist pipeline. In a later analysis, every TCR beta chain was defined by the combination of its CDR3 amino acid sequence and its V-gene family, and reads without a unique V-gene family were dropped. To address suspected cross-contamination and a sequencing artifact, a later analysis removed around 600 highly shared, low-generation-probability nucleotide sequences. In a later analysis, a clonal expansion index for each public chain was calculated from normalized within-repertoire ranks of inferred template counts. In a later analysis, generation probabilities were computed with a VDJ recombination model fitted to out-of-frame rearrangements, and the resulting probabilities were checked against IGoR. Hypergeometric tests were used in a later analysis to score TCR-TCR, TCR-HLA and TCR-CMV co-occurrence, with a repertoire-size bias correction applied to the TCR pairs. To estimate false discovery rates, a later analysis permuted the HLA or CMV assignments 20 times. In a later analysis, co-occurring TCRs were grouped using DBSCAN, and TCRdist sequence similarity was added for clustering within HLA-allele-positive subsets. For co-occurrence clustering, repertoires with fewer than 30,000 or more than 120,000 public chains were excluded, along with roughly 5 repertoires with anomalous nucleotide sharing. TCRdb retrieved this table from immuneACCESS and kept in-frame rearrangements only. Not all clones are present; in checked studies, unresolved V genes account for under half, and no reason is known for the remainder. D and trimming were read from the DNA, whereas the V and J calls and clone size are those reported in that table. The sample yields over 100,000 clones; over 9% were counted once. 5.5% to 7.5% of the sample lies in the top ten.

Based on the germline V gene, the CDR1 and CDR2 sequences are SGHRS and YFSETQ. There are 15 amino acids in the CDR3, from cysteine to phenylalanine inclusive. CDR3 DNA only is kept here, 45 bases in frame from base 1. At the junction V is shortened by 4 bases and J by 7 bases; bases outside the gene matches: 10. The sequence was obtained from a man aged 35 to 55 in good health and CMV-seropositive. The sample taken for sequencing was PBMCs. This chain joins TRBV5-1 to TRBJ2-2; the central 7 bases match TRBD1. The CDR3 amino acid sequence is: CASSSRDRVGGELFF. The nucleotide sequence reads TGCGCCAGCAGCAGCCGGGACAGAGTGGGCGGGGAGCTGTTTTTT.